The 32 T cell receptor beta chains reported below all come from one sample, sequenced in a study of breast tumors, draining lymph nodes, adjacent tissues. A single record per CDR3 protein comes from TCRdb applying MiXCR to the multiplex PCR reads. The table lists 60,000 to 70,000 distinct CDR3 sequences, around 52% of them singletons. The sequencing sample was made of breast tumor tissue. These receptors all come from a female donor with breast cancer. Some clones in this sample may be carry-over from other donors' samples.

Concerning this clonotype itself: Germline and junction disagree at one end, which may indicate a read error. This chain's CDR3 is CASSTYLTYKRCF. The DNA for the CDR3 is TGTGCCAGCAGCACCTACTTAACCTACAAGCGGTGCTTC. The chain has TRBV7-2 and TRBJ2-7, with D maybe TRBD2 (5 bases). The CDR3 loop spans 13 amino acids. Germline V gives CDR1 SGHTA, CDR2 FQGNSA.

The chain carries TRBV20-1 and TRBJ2-1; 16 bases are shared with TRBD2. CDR1 DFQATT and CDR2 SNEGSKA come from the germline V gene (reference sequence). This CDR3 has 17 residues. The ends lost 4 bases at V and 6 bases at J; junction bases unmatched: 9. CDR3 DNA: TGCAGTGCTACCTCCGGGACTAGCGGGAGGGCCCCCAATGAGCAGTTCTTC. This codes for CSATSGTSGRAPNEQFF.

This clonotype was counted ten times or more. The J gene is TRBJ2-7, the V gene TRBV27; 10 bases match TRBD1. This CDR3 comprises 14 residues. Trimming removed 6 bases from V and 5 bases from J; junction bases left unmatched: 7. CDR1 and CDR2 from the germline V gene are MNHEY and SMNVEV (reference sequence). CDR3 region: CASRSGTGVNEQYF. CDR3 nucleotides: TGTGCCAGCAGATCCGGGACAGGGGTAAACGAGCAGTACTTC.

Of note for this clonotype: Being one base from a much bigger clone, this may be a read error. CDR3 DNA sequence: TGTGCCAGCAGCTTGACTAGCGGGGCCGGGGAGCTGGTTTTT. Translation: CASSLTSGAGELVF. V gene TRBV2 combines with J gene TRBJ2-2, with 11 bases matching TRBD2. Germline-derived CDR1 and CDR2 are SNHLY and FYNNEI. The CDR3 consists of 14 residues.

CDR3 loop: CASRTGVGYGYTIYF. The CDR3 DNA is TGTGCCAGCCGGACAGGGGTGGGCTATGGCTACACCATATATTTT. The chain couples TRBV19 to TRBJ1-3; 9 positions agree with TRBD1. The J segment lost 8 bases and the V segment lost 9 bases, leaving 14 bases of the junction unmatched. The CDR3 sequence is 15 residues long. Germline lookup yields CDR1 LNHDA and CDR2 SQIVND (reference sequence). Full variable domain (remainder filled in from reference TRBV19 and TRBJ1-3): DGGITQSPKYLFRKEGQNVTLSCEQNLNHDAMYWYRQDPGQGLRLIYYSQIVNDFQKGDIAEGYSVSREKKESFPLTVTSAQKNPTAFYLCASRTGVGYGYTIYFGEGSWLTVV.

The V call is TRBV3-1, the J call TRBJ1-6; D is unclear. CDR3 length equals 15 residues. Germline CDR1 and CDR2: LGHDT and YNNKEL (reference sequence). Between the trimmed V and J ends, which lost 1 base and 1 base, there was a span of 5 bases. CDR3 sequence reads: CASSQGPSYNSPLHF. The CDR3 bases are TGTGCCAGCAGCCAAGGACCTTCCTATAATTCACCCCTCCACTTT.

This chain joins TRBV29-1 and TRBJ2-1; D remains unclear. Deletions cut 3 bases from V and 6 bases from J, with 15 bases between. Germline CDR1 is SQVTM and CDR2 is ANQGSEA. CDR3 length: 14 residues. CDR3 coding DNA: TGCAGCGTTGAGATATGGGAAAGCCTCAATGAGCAGTTCTTC. Translated: CSVEIWESLNEQFF.

This clonotype was observed a handful of times. The chain uses TRBV4-1 and TRBJ2-3; 8 positions agree with TRBD2. J was trimmed by 6 bases and V by 1 base; bases with no gene match: 9. From germline, CDR1 is MGHRA and CDR2 YSYEKL. This CDR3 has 16 residues. CDR3 coding DNA: TGCGCCAGCAGCCAAGGAAGAGCGGGAGTAGGGGATACGCAGTATTTT. Translation: CASSQGRAGVGDTQYF.

Details on this clonotype: The junction does not match germline at one end; this may be a read error. The V gene is TRBV7-8, the J gene TRBJ1-1; TRBD1 aligns across 7 bases. The CDR3 totals 15 residues. Germline CDR1 and CDR2: SGHVS and FQNEAQ. CDR3 nucleotide sequence: TGTGTCAGCAGCTTAGCGGAAGGGGGCCGGACTGAAGCTTTCTTT. Its protein is CVSSLAEGGRTEAFF.

The rearrangement links TRBV12-3 or TRBV12-4 to TRBJ2-1; D unresolved. This CDR3 has 16 amino acids. Trimming left V 3 bases short and J 7 bases short, with 19 bases between. Written as DNA, the CDR3 is TGTGCCAGCAGTTTTAGGTTACGCCACCCTTCAAATGAGCAGTTCTTC. Translating gives CASSFRLRHPSNEQFF.

The chain uses TRBV20-1 and TRBJ2-7; a weak D match, TRBD2 (5 bases). Germline CDR1 reads DFQATT; CDR2 reads SNEGSKA (reference sequence). The V gene lost 3 bases and the J gene lost 1 base, with 7 bases spanning the gap. The CDR3 loop spans 12 amino acids. CDR3 loop: CSARLASYEQYF. For the CDR3, the DNA is TGCAGTGCTAGGCTAGCATCCTACGAGCAGTACTTC.

This sequence joins TRBV6-6 and TRBJ1-4, with 11 positions matching TRBD1. After removal of 5 bases from V and 7 bases from J, the junction contained 9 bases not matched to a gene. In germline, CDR1 is MNHNY, CDR2 SVGAGI (reference sequence). This CDR3 spans 16 amino acids. The DNA for the CDR3 is TGTGCCAGCAGTCGACCGGGACAGGGGGACGGTGAAAAACTGTTTTTT. This gives the protein CASSRPGQGDGEKLFF.

Within the sample, this clonotype is medium-sized. The chain recombines TRBV9 with TRBJ2-1; TRBD2 is a possible D gene (6 bases). This CDR3 is built from 16 residues. CDR1 is SGDLS, CDR2 YYNGEE, per germline. V lost 0 bases and J lost 0, with 10 bases in between. This chain's CDR3 is CASSVASDSSYNEQFF. CDR3 DNA sequence: TGTGCCAGCAGCGTAGCTAGCGATAGCTCCTACAATGAGCAGTTCTTC.

The chain has TRBV7-2 and TRBJ1-5; 11 nucleotides match TRBD1. Germline V gene data show CDR1 as SGHTA and CDR2 as FQGNSA. The CDR3 is 17 amino acids. With 3 bases clipped from V and 2 bases from J, the junction kept 6 bases outside the gene matches. The CDR3 coding sequence is TGTGCCAGCAGCTTTGGACAGGGGGCGGGGGGCAATCAGCCCCAGCATTTT. The encoded protein is CASSFGQGAGGNQPQHF.

This clonotype was recorded once. This could be a read error, since a much larger clone is one nucleotide away. The chain uses TRBV27 and TRBJ2-1; 7 nucleotides line up with TRBD1. Germline assignment: CDR1 MNHEY and CDR2 SMNVEV (reference sequence). The CDR3 runs to 15 residues. DNA of the CDR3: TGTGCCAGCGGTTTATTTGAAAGGGGGCCGGTTGAGCAGTTCTTC. Encoded protein: CASGLFERGPVEQFF.

This chain links TRBV5-6 with TRBJ1-2; D ambiguous. The CDR3 loop spans 14 amino acids. Deletions cut 1 base from V and 3 bases from J, with 10 bases between. CDR1 and CDR2 (germline): SGHDT, YYEEEE. CDR3 protein: CASSLFGLDYGYTF. The CDR3 DNA reads TGTGCCAGCAGCTTGTTCGGGTTAGACTATGGCTACACCTTC.

This clonotype was counted between two and nine times. This chain links TRBV9 with TRBJ2-3; D is ambiguous. V shed 0 bases and J shed 3 bases, with 5 bases lying between them. The V gene's germline CDR1 is SGDLS and CDR2 YYNGEE. CDR3 length: 13 residues. The CDR3 spells CASSVVGTDTQYF. CDR3 sequence (DNA): TGTGCCAGCAGCGTAGTAGGGACAGATACGCAGTATTTT.

About this clonotype: The CDR3 does not close with the conserved phenylalanine or tryptophan, likely indicating a read error. The V gene is TRBV7-9, the J gene TRBJ1-6; a weak D match, TRBD1 (6 bases). From germline, CDR1 is SEHNR and CDR2 FQNEAQ (reference sequence). This CDR3 has 16 residues. CDR3 coding DNA: TGTGCCAGCAGCTTAGGCCAGGGGTTCTATAGTTCACCCCTCCACCTT. This gives the protein CASSLGQGFYSSPLHL.

This clonotype was counted between two and nine times. This chain connects TRBV19 to TRBJ2-1, with TRBD2 as a possible D gene (5 bases). Germline CDR1 LNHDA, CDR2 SQIVND (reference sequence). This CDR3 contains 13 residues. V was trimmed by 5 bases and J by 14 bases, leaving 19 bases between them. CDR3 sequence: CASSSDGSRGKFF. As DNA, the CDR3 is TGTGCCAGTAGTTCGGATGGGAGTCGAGGGAAGTTCTTC. The full variable domain, completed using reference TRBV19 and TRBJ2-1, is DGGITQSPKYLFRKEGQNVTLSCEQNLNHDAMYWYRQDPGQGLRLIYYSQIVNDFQKGDIAEGYSVSREKKESFPLTVTSAQKNPTAFYLCASSSDGSRGKFFGPGTRLTVL.

In its sample, this clonotype was seen many times. CDR3 nucleotide sequence: TGTGCCAGTAGTCCTTCGACAGGGCAATCTCCAGCCTACGAGCAGTACTTC. It yields the protein CASSPSTGQSPAYEQYF. The rearrangement uses TRBV19 and TRBJ2-7; the match to TRBD1 covers 7 bases. CDR1 and CDR2 (germline): LNHDA, SQIVND (reference sequence). The CDR3 runs to 17 residues. Trimming removed 5 bases from V and 2 bases from J; junction bases left unmatched: 15.

Details on this clonotype: The junction departs from germline at one end; a sequencing error may be responsible. This chain uses TRBV19 with TRBJ1-4; 10 bases line up with TRBD1. The CDR3 runs to 14 residues. CDR1 is LNHDA and CDR2 is SQIVND in the germline V gene (reference sequence). CDR3 bases: TGTGCCAGTACTCGAAGGACAGGGGGTGAAAAACCGTTTTTT. Translating it yields CASTRRTGGEKPFF. The full variable domain, completed using reference TRBV19 and TRBJ1-4, is DGGITQSPKYLFRKEGQNVTLSCEQNLNHDAMYWYRQDPGQGLRLIYYSQIVNDFQKGDIAEGYSVSREKKESFPLTVTSAQKNPTAFYLCASTRRTGGEKPFFGSGTQLSVL.

This clonotype was observed many times. The rearrangement joins TRBV19 to TRBJ1-2; D perhaps matches TRBD1 (6 bases). Between the trimmed V and J ends, which lost 4 bases and 3 bases, there was a span of 6 bases. The CDR3 totals 12 residues. Germline V CDR1 and CDR2: LNHDA, SQIVND (reference sequence). CDR3 amino acids: CASSRQDYGYTF. Here the CDR3 DNA reads TGTGCCAGTAGTAGACAGGACTATGGCTACACCTTC.

The rearrangement uses TRBV20-1 and TRBJ2-1, with D possibly matching TRBD2 (6 bases). CDR3 length equals 16 residues. Trimming pared 5 bases from V and 3 bases from J, leaving 20 bases between. Germline CDR1 and CDR2: DFQATT and SNEGSKA (reference sequence). CDR3 bases: TGCAGTGCTCCGAGTCTAGCGCCGAATTTCTACAATGAGCAGTTCTTC. It yields the protein CSAPSLAPNFYNEQFF.

This clonotype was detected many times. V usage is TRBV5-8 and J usage is TRBJ2-2; perhaps D is TRBD1 or TRBD2 (7 bases each). This CDR3 has 14 residues. Trimming cost V 4 bases and J 5 bases, with 12 bases left between them. Germline V gene data show CDR1 as SGHTS and CDR2 as YDEGEE. This chain's CDR3 is CASSNQGGTGELFF. The CDR3 bases are TGTGCCAGCAGCAACCAGGGGGGGACCGGGGAGCTGTTTTTT.

The gene calls are TRBV7-6 and TRBJ2-3, with D possibly TRBD2 on 6 matching bases. Per the germline V gene, CDR1 is SGHVS and CDR2 is FNYEAQ. The CDR3 runs 16 residues. Between the trimmed V and J ends, which lost 4 bases and 3 bases, there was a span of 17 bases. The DNA for the CDR3 is TGTGCCAGCAGCTCACTTAAGGGGCGGGGTACAGATACGCAGTATTTT. Residues: CASSSLKGRGTDTQYF.

The chain employs TRBV24-1 and TRBJ1-2, with D unresolved. CDR1 and CDR2 from the germline V gene are KGHDR and SFDVKD. The ends were cut back, 11 bases at V and 0 bases at J, with 12 bases in the middle. This CDR3 has 13 amino acids. The CDR3 DNA follows: TGTGCCAAACCTCGGGTGACTAACTATGGCTACACCTTC. Residues: CAKPRVTNYGYTF.

Details on this clonotype: The conserved phenylalanine or tryptophan normally closing the CDR3 is absent here, so this likely arose from a read error. V is TRBV7-3 and J is TRBJ1-1; no reliable D call. Germline V gives CDR1 SGHTA, CDR2 FQGTGA. The CDR3 covers 13 residues. Trimming left V 4 bases short and J 8 bases short, with 14 bases between. CDR3 sequence reads: CASSSTLSTEAFL. CDR3 DNA sequence: TGTGCCAGCAGCTCCACTCTGAGCACCGAAGCTTTCCTT.

The V and J genes are TRBV12-3 or TRBV12-4 and TRBJ1-2; 8 bases fit TRBD1. The CDR3 loop spans 15 amino acids. V was pared by 7 bases and J by 2 bases, with 9 bases of the junction left unmatched. Here the CDR3 reads CASTMTGVRNYGYTF. The CDR3 nucleotides read TGTGCCAGCACCATGACAGGGGTGAGGAACTATGGCTACACCTTC.

In its sample, this clonotype was seen many times. This chain connects TRBV2 to TRBJ1-3; no clear D gene. In germline, CDR1 is SNHLY, CDR2 FYNNEI. Trimming left V 0 bases short and J 1 base short, with 7 bases between. The CDR3 extends over 15 amino acids. CDR3 nucleotides: TGTGCCAGCAGTGAAGCCGGCCTGTCTGGAAACACCATATATTTT. The encoded protein is CASSEAGLSGNTIYF.

The chain employs TRBV7-2 and TRBJ1-5; the D gene is possibly TRBD1 (5 bases). CDR3 length equals 15 residues. Per the germline V gene, CDR1 is SGHTA and CDR2 is FQGNSA. V lost 5 bases and J 4 bases, leaving 15 bases between the germline ends. In DNA form, the CDR3 reads TGTGCCAGCAGCCCCCTGGGGACTTCAAATCAGCCCCAGCATTTT. This gives the protein CASSPLGTSNQPQHF.

The DNA of the CDR3 is TGTGCCAGCAGGGGGGGACTAGCGGCCTACGAGCAGTACTTC. Encoded protein: CASRGGLAAYEQYF. J is TRBJ2-7 and V is TRBV2; TRBD2 matches at 11 bases. The germline gives CDR1 SNHLY, CDR2 FYNNEI. The junction had 3 bases not matched to a gene; V was cut back by 6 bases and J by 2 bases. The CDR3 covers 14 residues.

This chain joins TRBV20-1 and TRBJ2-1, with a weak D call TRBD2 (6 bases). This CDR3 is built from 12 residues. The V and J ends lost 4 bases and 4 bases respectively, with 8 bases between them. Per the germline V gene, CDR1 is DFQATT and CDR2 is SNEGSKA (reference sequence). This CDR3 is CSATGAYNEQFF. The CDR3 DNA reads as TGCAGTGCTACGGGAGCTTACAATGAGCAGTTCTTC.